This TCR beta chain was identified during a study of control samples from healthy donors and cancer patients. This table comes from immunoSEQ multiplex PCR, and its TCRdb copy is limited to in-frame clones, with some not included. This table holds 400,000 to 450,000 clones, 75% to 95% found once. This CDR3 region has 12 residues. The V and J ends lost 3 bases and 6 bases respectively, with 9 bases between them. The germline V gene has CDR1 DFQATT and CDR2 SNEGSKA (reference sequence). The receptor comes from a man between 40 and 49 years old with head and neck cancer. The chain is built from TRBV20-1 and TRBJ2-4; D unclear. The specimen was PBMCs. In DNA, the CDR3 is TGCAGTGCTAGTCCTTCGGCAAACATTCAGTACTTC. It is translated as CSASPSANIQYF.